There are many counts of the clone carrying this TCR beta chain. Its target is unknown. These data come from a study of regulatory T cells in long-lasting Graves disease. Arm-PCR of CDR3 regions and iRepertoire HTBI primers were the basis on which TCR beta libraries were built. A single record per CDR3 protein comes from TCRdb applying MiXCR to the multiplex PCR reads. The sample has approximately 400,000 distinct CDR3 sequences; just under 15% are singletons. Broader study findings: Graves' patients with persistent disease showed TCR diversity lower than patients newly diagnosed.

Time point given: newly diagnosed GD, antithyroid drugs for less than 3 months. TCR sequences were obtained from RNA taken from PBMCs. American Thyroid Association guidelines defined Graves' disease diagnosis. The CDR3 contains 13 residues. The germline V gene encodes CDR1 DFQATT and CDR2 SNEGSKA (reference sequence). Trimming removed 0 bases at V and 1 base at J, with 7 bases between. These sequences were also reported in another study, on T cells in Graves' hyperthyroidism and ophthalmopathy. That paper states: Researchers ran a first-round RT-PCR on the TCR CDR3 using the HTBI primer set.

The sample in question was peripheral blood mononuclear cells (PBMCs), obtained at new diagnosis, from a patient treated with antithyroid drugs. The chain links TRBV20-1 to TRBJ2-7, with D hard to call. This TCR derives from a woman aged 25 to 39 with Graves disease. The CDR3 DNA reads TGCAGTGCTAGAGATCTGCAGTCCTACGAGCAGTACTTC. Translation: CSARDLQSYEQYF.